Below, 5 T cell receptor beta chains from the same sample are listed, as sequenced in a study of blood T cell repertoires in COVID-19 (TCRdb year 2020). The method behind the library was the immunoSEQ multiplex PCR assay. Sourced from immuneACCESS, this table was stored by TCRdb with only in-frame sequences that have V and J called. A share of the clones is absent; for the studies checked, an unresolved V gene accounts for under half, and the remainder has no known explanation. The sample profile shows 350,000 to 450,000 clones; roughly 90% of them were found once. Jointly, the top ten make up approximately 1.5% of the sample. Material: PBMCs or T cells enriched from blood (not recorded which). All receptors derive from a woman aged 18-35 years who had been exposed to COVID-19.

This sequence joins TRBV6-6 and TRBJ1-5, with TRBD1 matching 10 bases. CDR1 MNHNY and CDR2 SVGAGI come from the germline V gene (reference sequence). The CDR3 totals 15 residues. V lost 5 bases and J lost 6; bases outside the gene matches: 7. CDR3 bases: TGTGCCAGCAGTCTGGGACAGGGGAACGGTCAGCCCCAGCATTTT. Encoded protein: CASSLGQGNGQPQHF.

The gene calls are TRBV30 and TRBJ1-4; D may be TRBD1 (5 bases). The V end was cut by 0 bases, the J end by 10 bases, with 12 bases between. The CDR3 length is 13 residues. Germline V gene sequence: CDR1 GTSNPN, CDR2 SVGIG (reference sequence). Written as DNA, the CDR3 is TGTGCCTGGAGTGTACTGGACGGGGGAAAACTGTTTTTT. Translating it yields CAWSVLDGGKLFF.

The chain joins TRBV4-2 to TRBJ1-5; D gene ambiguous. Trimming pared 0 bases from V and 1 base from J, leaving 7 bases between. This CDR3 spans 15 amino acids. Germline V gives CDR1 LGHNA, CDR2 YNFKEQ. DNA of the CDR3: TGTGCCAGCAGCCAAGATCAGGCGAGCAATCAGCCCCAGCATTTT. Amino acid sequence: CASSQDQASNQPQHF.

This clone was observed a single time. The chain is built from TRBV7-2 and TRBJ1-1, with 8 positions matching TRBD1. Germline-derived CDR1 and CDR2 are SGHTA and FQGNSA. With 5 bases clipped from V and 5 bases from J, the junction kept 7 bases outside the gene matches. The length of the CDR3 is 14 residues. The CDR3 nucleotides are TGTGCCAGCAGCCCACAGGGGGGGAGAACTGAAGCTTTCTTT. Amino acid sequence: CASSPQGGRTEAFF.

V and J are TRBV4-3 and TRBJ1-4; no clear D. The CDR3 has 16 residues. Germline CDR1 LGHNA, CDR2 YSLEER. Trimming removed 0 bases at V and 7 bases at J, with 15 bases between. The CDR3: CASSQDLPGSIEKLFF. In nucleotides, the CDR3 is TGCGCCAGCAGCCAAGATCTCCCGGGTTCGATTGAAAAACTGTTTTTT.